This T cell receptor (beta chain) was sequenced during a study of response to subunit inactivated influenza vaccine. CDR3 size: 14 residues. V was shortened by 4 bases and J by 8 bases, with 16 bases between the two germline ends. Germline V gene lookup returns CDR1 SGHKS and CDR2 YYEKEE (reference sequence). TCRdb processed the RT-PCR reads anew with MiXCR; each CDR3 protein has one entry. This table holds roughly 550,000 distinct CDR3 sequences, 20% to 25% found once. This sample also appeared in a second study, on T cells expressing NK-cell markers. That work adds: It was by 5'RACE template switching with UMIs that TCR beta cDNA was made. It was sorted CD3+CD56-NKG2C+, CD3+CD56+NKG2C- and CD3+CD56+NKG2C+ T cells that provided the TCR beta repertoires. In the group of eight sequenced donors, seven were HCMV-seropositive and one was seronegative. Each of over 5 donors carried dominant NKG2C+ clonotypes accounting for about 1.0-7.0% of CD8+ T cells. Unclear, still, was the HCMV specificity of the expanded NKG2C+ T cell clones.

The chain is built from TRBV5-5 and TRBJ2-1, with D possibly being TRBD2 (6 bases). The sequence derives from a man between 50 and 59 years old who received an inactivated influenza vaccine. This specimen was CD4+ T cells sorted from PBMCs, taken about 12 days after vaccination. CDR3 in amino acids: CASSRRTGVDEQFF. The CDR3 DNA reads as TGTGCCAGCAGCAGACGGACGGGGGTCGATGAGCAGTTCTTC.